This T cell receptor (beta chain) was recovered during a study of identical twins. Study-wide findings and caveats: Memory repertoires lacked the insertion deficit that abundant cord blood beta clonotypes showed. A cross-sectional statistical analysis, not follow-up of the same donors, supported the conclusions.

Unique molecular identifiers were present on cDNA, and template switching added a universal primer site. Each CDR3 protein is one row after TCRdb ran MiXCR on the 5' RACE reads. This table has hundreds of thousands of distinct CDR3 sequences, around 5.7% appearing once. The CDR3 covers 15 residues. V lost 3 bases to trimming and J lost 4 bases; unmatched junction nucleotides: 5. CDR1 and CDR2 (germline): SGHAT, FQNNGV. In every case, the donor was a healthy Caucasian. This clonotype was counted between two and nine times. Antigen unknown. This sequence originates from a man between 18 and 29 years old in good health. The rearrangement links TRBV11-2 to TRBJ2-3, with 9 bases lining up with TRBD2. The sequencing sample was made of naive T cells sorted from blood. The DNA of the CDR3 is TGTGCCAGCAGCTTTAGCGGGAGAGATCCAGATACGCAGTATTTT. The encoded protein is CASSFSGRDPDTQYF.